Following are 27 T cell receptor beta chains from one sample sequenced in a study of blood T cell repertoires in COVID-19. Measured with immunoSEQ multiplex PCR; TCRdb has only the in-frame clones, and not every one. Of approximately 220,000 clones in the sample, 80% to 90% are singletons; the top ten hold about 3.9%. Sequencing was carried out using PBMCs or T cells enriched from blood (not recorded which). These receptors were obtained from a middle-aged woman who had been exposed to COVID-19.

Note on this clone: Other DNA variants within this sample encode the same CDR3. J is TRBJ1-1 and V is TRBV7-9, with TRBD1 as a possible D gene (5 bases). The CDR3 totals 14 residues. Germline assignment: CDR1 SEHNR and CDR2 FQNEAQ (reference sequence). V lost 5 bases, J lost 1 base, and 11 bases lay in between. The CDR3 bases are TGTGCCAGCAGCCCCAGACAGACGAACACTGAAGCTTTCTTT. Residues: CASSPRQTNTEAFF.

The chain joins TRBV7-8 to TRBJ1-3; D may be TRBD1 (6 bases). CDR3 length equals 19 residues. V was shortened by 3 bases and J by 0 bases, with 21 bases between the two germline ends. From germline, CDR1 is SGHVS and CDR2 FQNEAQ. DNA for the CDR3: TGTGCCAGCAGCTTGAGTAGGGGGGGCCATAAGGCCTCTGGAAACACCATATATTTT. Translation gives CASSLSRGGHKASGNTIYF.

The chain combines TRBV18 with TRBJ2-1; TRBD2 aligns across 10 bases. The CDR3 sequence is 17 residues long. Trimming at V came to 2 bases and at J to 9 bases, leaving 13 bases not matched to a gene. Per germline, CDR1 KGHSH and CDR2 LQKENI. The CDR3 nucleotides are TGTGCCAGCTCACCAATCTTTTCTAGCGGGGGAGTGAGTGAGCAGTTCTTC. Its protein product is CASSPIFSSGGVSEQFF.

The chain joins TRBV3-1 (or the pseudogene TRBV3-2) to TRBJ1-1; TRBD1 is a possible D gene (5 bases). This CDR3 region has 16 residues. The germline CDR1 and CDR2 sequences are LGHDT and YNNKEL (reference sequence). The V gene lost 0 bases and the J gene lost 5 bases, with 16 bases spanning the gap. CDR3 nucleotides: TGTGCCAGCAGCCAAGATTGGGGGGGAGCCGGGACTGAAGCTTTCTTT. Amino acids: CASSQDWGGAGTEAFF.

Remarks on this clone: Additional DNA sequences in this sample encode the identical CDR3. This chain connects TRBV12-3 or TRBV12-4 to TRBJ1-5; TRBD1 aligns across 9 bases. The CDR3 length is 13 residues. J lost 5 bases, V lost 6 bases, and 2 bases had no gene match. For the CDR3, the DNA is TGTGCCAGCAGGGGACAGGGTGATCAGCCCCAGCATTTT. Protein: CASRGQGDQPQHF.

The chain links TRBV6-5 to TRBJ2-1, with 9 bases lining up with TRBD2. Germline V gene lookup returns CDR1 MNHEY and CDR2 SVGAGI. V dropped 7 bases and J dropped 4; count of bases not matched to a gene: 5. The CDR3 runs 14 residues. CDR3 sequence (DNA): TGTGCCAGCACATCGCGGGGGGGTTACAATGAGCAGTTCTTC. It specifies CASTSRGGYNEQFF.

This chain connects TRBV2 to TRBJ2-7; the D gene is possibly TRBD2 (7 bases). V gave up 7 bases and J gave up 1 base, with 17 bases separating them. This CDR3 has 15 residues. Looked up from germline, CDR1 is SNHLY and CDR2 is FYNNEI. Here the CDR3 DNA reads TGTGCCAGCACCGGGGGGCAGGGCCCTTCCTACGAGCAGTACTTC. This translates into CASTGGQGPSYEQYF.

This rearrangement joins TRBV13 to TRBJ1-4; D gene ambiguous. The germline V gene has CDR1 PRHDT and CDR2 FYEKMQ (reference sequence). This CDR3 contains 16 residues. V was trimmed by 5 bases and J by 0 bases, leaving 13 bases between them. CDR3 sequence reads: CASSHQSGATNEKLFF. CDR3 DNA sequence: TGTGCCAGCAGCCATCAGAGCGGGGCAACTAATGAAAAACTGTTTTTT.

This clone was recorded a few times. The chain joins TRBV10-3 to TRBJ1-1; D is perhaps TRBD1 (5 bases). Trimming left V 3 bases short and J 2 bases short, with 13 bases between. The germline V gene encodes CDR1 ENHRY and CDR2 SYGVKD. This CDR3 comprises 15 residues. As DNA, the CDR3 is TGTGCCATCAGTGACCCAGGGCACGCTAACACTGAAGCTTTCTTT. Its translation: CAISDPGHANTEAFF.

The chain combines TRBV3-1 (or the pseudogene TRBV3-2) with TRBJ1-5, with no clear D. The CDR3 spans 14 residues. Germline V lookup: CDR1 LGHDT, CDR2 YNNKEL (reference sequence). V was shortened by 6 bases and J by 6 bases, with 15 bases between the two germline ends. The chain's CDR3 is CASSDRGWGQPQHF. In nucleotides, the CDR3 is TGTGCCAGCAGTGATCGGGGTTGGGGTCAGCCCCAGCATTTT.

This clone has just a few counts. The chain links TRBV5-1 to TRBJ1-2, with 8 bases aligning to TRBD1. The CDR3 is 18 residues long. With 4 bases clipped from V and 1 base from J, the junction kept 15 bases outside the gene matches. Per the germline V gene, CDR1 is SGHRS and CDR2 is YFSETQ. The CDR3 loop is CASSLNTFGQGGNYGYTF. The CDR3 bases are TGCGCCAGCAGCCTCAATACCTTCGGACAGGGCGGTAACTATGGCTACACCTTC.

This chain links TRBV6-5 with TRBJ2-1; TRBD2 agrees at 8 bases. The length of the CDR3 is 15 residues. Germline V gene lookup returns CDR1 MNHEY and CDR2 SVGAGI. V trimming: 5 bases; J trimming: 3 bases; junction bases outside the gene matches: 6. CDR3 region: CASSPTGGDYNEQFF. CDR3 DNA: TGTGCCAGCAGTCCTACGGGGGGGGACTACAATGAGCAGTTCTTC.

The chain recombines TRBV30 with TRBJ2-5; possible D gene TRBD1, 6 bases. The CDR3 loop spans 14 amino acids. Trimming cost V 1 base and J 8 bases, with 17 bases left between them. Germline V gene data show CDR1 as GTSNPN and CDR2 as SVGIG (reference sequence). The CDR3 sequence is CAWSEGRGTFTQYF. In DNA form, the CDR3 reads TGTGCCTGGAGTGAAGGCAGGGGCACATTCACCCAGTACTTC.

The rearrangement links TRBV28 to TRBJ2-7, with D maybe TRBD1 (5 bases). Trimming took off 0 bases at V and 5 bases at J, with 23 bases between the two ends. Germline CDR1 is MDHEN and CDR2 is SYDVKM. This CDR3 is 18 amino acids long. As DNA, the CDR3 is TGTGCCAGCAGTTTATGGGCCCCCTTCGGCAGGGATACCCACGAGCAGTACTTC. The encoded protein is CASSLWAPFGRDTHEQYF.

The chain carries TRBV2 and TRBJ2-7; 7 nucleotides align to TRBD2. The trim removed 6 bases at V and 5 bases at J, leaving 10 bases unmatched. Germline values: CDR1 SNHLY, CDR2 FYNNEI. The CDR3 contains 14 residues. The CDR3, as DNA: TGTGCCAGCAGGCCCGCGGGGCGGGGGAACGAGCAGTACTTC. It codes for CASRPAGRGNEQYF.

The chain is built from TRBV3-1 (or the pseudogene TRBV3-2) and TRBJ1-3; perhaps TRBD1 as D (5 bases). This CDR3 is 15 amino acids long. Germline CDR1 is LGHDT and CDR2 is YNNKEL (reference sequence). The V end was cut by 3 bases, the J end by 2 bases, with 11 bases between. CDR3 bases: TGTGCCAGCAGCCAGATTCGGGGGGCTGGAAACACCATATATTTT. This gives the protein CASSQIRGAGNTIYF.

The J gene is TRBJ1-2, the V gene TRBV19, with no clear D. Germline assignment: CDR1 LNHDA and CDR2 SQIVND (reference sequence). This CDR3 spans 10 amino acids. CDR3 sequence reads: CGAPSDGYTF. The DNA of the CDR3 is TGTGGGGCCCCCTCGGATGGCTACACCTTC.

This CDR3 is CASSEYLDSSGNTIYF. DNA for the CDR3: TGTGCCAGCAGTGAATATTTGGACAGCTCGGGAAACACCATATATTTT. The genes are TRBV6-1 and TRBJ1-3; a weak D match, TRBD1 (6 bases). Trimming cost V 2 bases and J 4 bases, with 15 bases left between them. The length of the CDR3 is 16 residues. Looked up from germline, CDR1 is MNHNS and CDR2 is SASEGT.

The rearrangement joins TRBV21-1 to TRBJ2-7; TRBD1 is the table's D call and was not checked against the DNA. TRBV21-1 is flagged as a pseudogene. The length of the CDR3 is 13 residues. CDR3 coding DNA: TGTGCCAGCCCCCGGCGGGACAGCTACGAGCAGTACTTC. This encodes CASPRRDSYEQYF.

V and J are TRBV7-9 and TRBJ1-5; the D gene is possibly TRBD1 (5 bases). V lost 5 bases and J 1 base, leaving 12 bases between the germline ends. Germline V gene sequence: CDR1 SEHNR, CDR2 FQNEAQ (reference sequence). The CDR3 contains 15 residues. The CDR3 nucleotides read TGTGCCAGCAGCACCGACAGTTCCAGCAATCAGCCCCAGCATTTT. Amino acids: CASSTDSSSNQPQHF.

V and J are TRBV7-8 and TRBJ1-4; 10 bases are a match to TRBD1. Germline V gene sequence: CDR1 SGHVS, CDR2 FQNEAQ. The CDR3 is 14 residues long. J gave up 5 bases and V 5 bases, and 2 bases lay outside the gene matches. The DNA of the CDR3 is TGTGCCAGCAGCCTGGGACAGGGGAATGAAAAACTGTTTTTT. Its protein product is CASSLGQGNEKLFF.

This sequence joins TRBV5-1 and TRBJ2-3; TRBD1 matches at 9 bases. J was trimmed by 5 bases and V by 0 bases; bases with no gene match: 1. Germline-derived CDR1 and CDR2 are SGHRS and YFSETQ. This CDR3 contains 14 residues. CDR3 protein: CASSLGTGEDTQYF. DNA for the CDR3: TGCGCCAGCAGCTTGGGGACAGGGGAAGATACGCAGTATTTT.

The rearrangement uses TRBV5-4 and TRBJ2-5, with 10 bases lining up with TRBD2. With 4 bases clipped from V and 2 bases from J, the junction kept 8 bases outside the gene matches. The V gene's germline CDR1 is SGHNT and CDR2 YYREEE (reference sequence). The CDR3 length is 16 residues. DNA of the CDR3: TGTGCCAGCAGCACGGGGACTAGCGCTTCACAAGAGACCCAGTACTTC. This encodes CASSTGTSASQETQYF.

Of note for this clone: Other DNA sequences within the sample encode an identical CDR3. This chain's CDR3 is CASSSRLAGPNEQFF. The DNA for the CDR3 is TGTGCCAGCAGCTCACGACTAGCGGGACCAAATGAGCAGTTCTTC. This chain links TRBV5-4 with TRBJ2-1; the match to TRBD2 covers 11 bases. The germline V gene has CDR1 SGHNT and CDR2 YYREEE (reference sequence). The V gene end was trimmed by 3 bases and the J gene end by 7 bases; junction bases not matched to a gene: 6. The CDR3 sequence is 15 residues long. The full variable domain, rest sourced from reference TRBV5-4 and TRBJ2-1, is ETGVTQSPTHLIKTRGQQVTLRCSSQSGHNTVSWYQQALGQGPQFIFQYYREEENGRGNFPPRFSGLQFPNYSSELNVNALELDDSALYLCASSSRLAGPNEQFFGPGTRLTVL.

This clone was picked up one time. The gene calls are TRBV19 and TRBJ1-2; D ambiguous. The CDR3 runs 11 residues. Between the trimmed V and J ends, which lost 4 bases and 4 bases, there was a span of 4 bases. From germline, CDR1 is LNHDA and CDR2 SQIVND (reference sequence). Written as DNA, the CDR3 is TGTGCCAGTAGTAGCGGCTATGGCTACACCTTC. Its translation is CASSSGYGYTF.

The chain couples TRBV18 to TRBJ2-1; weak D call: TRBD2 (7 bases). Trimming removed 3 bases at V and 5 bases at J, with 11 bases between. CDR1 KGHSH and CDR2 LQKENI come from the germline V gene. The length of the CDR3 is 14 residues. The CDR3 DNA reads TGTGCCAGCTCACCTGAGGGGGGGGACAATGAGCAGTTCTTC. This codes for CASSPEGGDNEQFF.

The J gene is TRBJ2-5, the V gene TRBV7-2; D uncertain. V was pared by 5 bases and J by 2 bases, with 3 bases between. Germline CDR1 is SGHTA and CDR2 is FQGNSA. The CDR3 extends over 11 amino acids. The CDR3 reads CASSPQETQYF. Here the CDR3 DNA reads TGTGCCAGCAGCCCTCAAGAGACCCAGTACTTC.